The 21 T cell receptor beta chains below were found in one sample sequenced in a study of cytomegalovirus exposure and HLA in healthy donors (dated by TCRdb to about 2017). The library relied on the immunoSEQ multiplex PCR assay. A mixture of 60 forward primers for TCR Vbeta segments and 13 reverse primers for TCR Jbeta segments was used in the multiplex PCR. TCRdb obtained this table from immuneACCESS and retained in-frame rearrangements with V and J assigned. These tables miss some clones; where compared with another copy, unresolved V genes account for less than half of the shortfall, and the remainder is unexplained. This sample holds roughly 170,000 clones; about 86% were observed only once. Of the sample, under 2.5% falls within the top ten clones. Material: PBMCs. These receptors were taken from a young woman in good health and CMV-seronegative.

This clone was observed a single time. The V and J genes are TRBV9 and TRBJ2-2; 9 bases fit TRBD1. Germline CDR1 reads SGDLS; CDR2 reads YYNGEE. This CDR3 region has 16 residues. Losses at the gene ends were 2 bases for V and 4 bases for J; bases not matched to a gene: 6. The CDR3 bases are TGTGCCAGCAGCGTCGGGGACAGGGCCATCACCGGGGAGCTGTTTTTT. Translation gives CASSVGDRAITGELFF.

The V gene is TRBV30, the J gene TRBJ1-2, with D unclear. Trimming took 0 bases from V and 8 from J, leaving 13 bases between them. The CDR3 loop spans 13 amino acids. The germline gives CDR1 GTSNPN, CDR2 SVGIG (reference sequence). Here the CDR3 DNA reads TGTGCCTGGAGTGTACGCCTCGCGGGGGGCTACACCTTC. Translation: CAWSVRLAGGYTF.

J is TRBJ2-1 and V is TRBV6-5; 7 bases fit TRBD2. Germline V CDR1 and CDR2: MNHEY, SVGAGI. The J segment lost 4 bases and the V segment lost 6 bases, leaving 3 bases of the junction unmatched. The CDR3 length is 13 residues. CDR3 sequence reads: CASRRAGYNEQFF. The CDR3 nucleotides are TGTGCCAGCAGGCGAGCGGGGTACAATGAGCAGTTCTTC.

The chain joins TRBV30 to TRBJ1-1; D possibly corresponds to TRBD1 (6 bases). The V gene's germline CDR1 is GTSNPN and CDR2 SVGIG (reference sequence). The CDR3 has 13 residues. The V gene lost 1 base and the J gene lost 1 base, with 7 bases spanning the gap. CDR3 in amino acids: CAWSEGGNTEAFF. CDR3 sequence (DNA): TGTGCCTGGAGTGAAGGGGGGAACACTGAAGCTTTCTTT.

The chain combines TRBV5-6 with TRBJ2-1, with D maybe TRBD2 (5 bases). Germline lookup yields CDR1 SGHDT and CDR2 YYEEEE. This CDR3 comprises 15 residues. V was cut by 1 base and J by 6 bases, with 14 bases left in between. CDR3 sequence: CASSLFGGRGNEQFF. DNA of the CDR3: TGTGCCAGCAGCTTGTTCGGAGGTCGGGGCAATGAGCAGTTCTTC.

The chain carries TRBV6-6 and TRBJ1-2; D might be TRBD1 (5 bases). Per germline, CDR1 MNHNY and CDR2 SVGAGI (reference sequence). The CDR3 extends over 14 amino acids. The V and J ends lost 2 bases and 8 bases respectively, with 15 bases between them. CDR3 region: CASSYEGSGGGYTF. In nucleotides, the CDR3 is TGTGCCAGCAGTTACGAGGGGTCCGGGGGAGGCTACACCTTC.

The count of this clone is one. The V call is TRBV29-1, the J call TRBJ1-3, with 8 bases lining up with TRBD1. V shed 6 bases, J shed 0 bases, and the junction held 19 bases outside the gene matches. This CDR3 comprises 19 residues. CDR1 and CDR2 from the germline V gene are SQVTM and ANQGSEA. CDR3 in amino acids: CSVERISTGVSYSGNTIYF. The CDR3, as DNA: TGCAGCGTAGAAAGAATTTCGACAGGGGTTTCATACTCTGGAAACACCATATATTTT. Variable domain in full (rest from reference TRBV29-1 and TRBJ1-3): SAVISQKPSRDICQRGTSLTIQCQVDSQVTMMFWYRQQPGQSLTLIATANQGSEATYESGFVIDKFPISRPNLTFSTLTVSNMSPEDSSIYLCSVERISTGVSYSGNTIYFGEGSWLTVV.

This clone appeared once. The CDR3 region has the DNA TGCGCCAGCAGTCAATCGAAGGAGGGTTGTTCGAATCCACAGGAGGCTGTCGTCACTGAAGCTTTCTTT. Translation: CASSQSKEGCSNPQEAVVTEAFF. The chain recombines TRBV23-1 with TRBJ1-1; tentative D call: TRBD1 (5 bases). TRBV23-1 is annotated as an ORF whose role is uncertain. V gave up 0 bases and J gave up 4 bases, with 36 bases separating them. The CDR3 sequence is 23 residues long.

CDR3 loop: CASRQGAGIYEQYF. The CDR3, as DNA: TGTGCCAGTCGGCAAGGGGCTGGAATCTACGAGCAGTACTTC. The chain joins TRBV19 to TRBJ2-7; D is possibly TRBD1 (5 bases). The CDR3 length is 14 residues. V shed 8 bases and J shed 3 bases, with 17 bases lying between them. Germline V lookup: CDR1 LNHDA, CDR2 SQIVND (reference sequence).

The V call is TRBV14, the J call TRBJ1-4; D unresolved. Trimming shortened V by 1 base and J by 10 bases, and 7 bases separated the two germline ends. The CDR3 runs 12 residues. CDR1 and CDR2 (germline): SGHDN, FVKESK. In DNA form, the CDR3 reads TGTGCCAGCAGCCAAGCAGCGGCAAAACTGTTTTTT. It translates to CASSQAAAKLFF. Based on the CDR3 plus reference TRBV14 and TRBJ1-4, the full variable domain is EAGVTQFPSHSVIEKGQTVTLRCDPISGHDNLYWYRRVMGKEIKFLLHFVKESKQDESGMPNNRFLAERTGGTYSTLKVQPAELEDSGVYFCASSQAAAKLFFGSGTQLSVL.

The genes are TRBV6-5 and TRBJ2-3; TRBD1 aligns across 8 bases. Trimming cost V 0 bases and J 1 base; bases outside gene matches: 0. Per the germline V gene, CDR1 is MNHEY and CDR2 is SVGAGI. This CDR3 comprises 15 residues. CDR3: CASSYSGQGTDTQYF. The CDR3 DNA reads TGTGCCAGCAGTTACTCGGGACAGGGCACAGATACGCAGTATTTT.

V is TRBV15 and J is TRBJ1-2; D might be TRBD1 (5 bases). The CDR3 loop spans 13 amino acids. The V and J ends lost 0 bases and 7 bases respectively, with 9 bases between them. Germline lookup yields CDR1 LNHNV and CDR2 YYDKDF (reference sequence). The CDR3 sequence: CATSRDWGVGYTF. In nucleotides, the CDR3 is TGTGCCACCAGCAGAGATTGGGGGGTTGGCTACACCTTC.

Turning to this clone: At one end, the junction sequence differs from germline, possibly due to a read error. This sequence joins TRBV4-3 and TRBJ2-6; D is possibly TRBD2 (7 bases). CDR3 length equals 15 residues. Germline values: CDR1 LGHNA, CDR2 YSLEER. For the CDR3, the DNA is TGCGCCAGCAGCCAAGATCTGGGGGGGGCCAACGGCCTGACTTTC. This sequence encodes CASSQDLGGANGLTF.

V and J are TRBV18 and TRBJ2-1, with 9 positions matching TRBD2. Germline assignment: CDR1 KGHSH and CDR2 LQKENI. With V trimmed by 3 bases and J by 2 bases, 5 bases remained unmatched. The CDR3 contains 16 residues. CDR3 sequence: CASSPAGGRTYNEQFF. In nucleotides, the CDR3 is TGTGCCAGCTCACCGGCGGGGGGGCGGACCTACAATGAGCAGTTCTTC.

V usage is TRBV19 and J usage is TRBJ2-5; D gene unclear. Germline V gene lookup returns CDR1 LNHDA and CDR2 SQIVND (reference sequence). Trimming cost V 1 base and J 4 bases, with 7 bases left between them. CDR3 size: 13 residues. DNA of the CDR3: TGTGCCAGTAGTATAGGAGTTTTAGAGACCCAGTACTTC. Protein product: CASSIGVLETQYF.

The chain couples TRBV28 to TRBJ1-4; 8 nucleotides agree with TRBD1. The CDR3 runs to 14 residues. V shed 4 bases and J 8 bases; nucleotides not matched to a gene: 6. In germline, CDR1 is MDHEN, CDR2 SYDVKM. Here the CDR3 reads CASSYGQGWEKLFF. As DNA, the CDR3 is TGTGCCAGCAGTTACGGACAGGGATGGGAAAAACTGTTTTTT.

Points on this clone: An end of the junction does not agree with germline; a read error may underlie this. The J gene is TRBJ2-3, the V gene TRBV7-9; TRBD2 agrees at 12 bases. Germline CDR1 SEHNR, CDR2 FQNEAQ (reference sequence). CDR3 size: 19 residues. Here the CDR3 reads CSSSHYRASGRASTDTQYF. Written as DNA, the CDR3 is TGTTCCAGCAGTCATTACCGGGCTAGCGGGAGGGCCAGCACAGATACGCAGTATTTT.

This clone came up once. The chain joins TRBV4-3 to TRBJ2-7; 7 nucleotides agree with TRBD1. With V trimmed by 3 bases and J by 7 bases, 18 bases remained unmatched. CDR1 LGHNA and CDR2 YSLEER come from the germline V gene. The CDR3 is 17 amino acids. DNA for the CDR3: TGCGCCAGCAGCCACGGGACAGAACCCCCTTCAAAGGTGGAGCAGTACTTC. As protein: CASSHGTEPPSKVEQYF.

The chain carries TRBV4-1 and TRBJ2-2; D might be TRBD2 (6 bases). V lost 0 bases and J lost 4, with 15 bases in between. The CDR3 loop spans 17 amino acids. The germline gives CDR1 MGHRA, CDR2 YSYEKL. CDR3 coding DNA: TGCGCCAGCAGCCAAGATCATGGAGGGTCTGGCACCGGGGAGCTGTTTTTT. It encodes CASSQDHGGSGTGELFF.

The J gene is TRBJ1-3, the V gene TRBV28; possibly TRBD1 for D (5 bases). Trimming shortened V by 2 bases and J by 2 bases, and 10 bases separated the two germline ends. The length of the CDR3 is 15 residues. Germline V gene sequence: CDR1 MDHEN, CDR2 SYDVKM. The CDR3 region is CASSLQGGTGNTIYF. DNA of the CDR3: TGTGCCAGCAGTTTACAGGGTGGTACTGGAAACACCATATATTTT.

This chain joins TRBV7-9 and TRBJ2-5, with 7 nucleotides matching TRBD1. Germline CDR1 and CDR2: SEHNR and FQNEAQ (reference sequence). The V and J ends lost 2 bases and 5 bases, in that order; junction bases with no gene match: 2. The CDR3 is made up of 13 amino acids. The CDR3 coding sequence is TGTGCCAGCAGCTTAAAGGGGGCGGAGACCCAGTACTTC. Encoded protein: CASSLKGAETQYF. Complete variable domain (other parts from reference TRBV7-9 and TRBJ2-5): DTGVSQNPRHKITKRGQNVTFRCDPISEHNRLYWYRQTLGQGPEFLTYFQNEAQLEKSRLLSDRFSAERPKGSFSTLEIQRTEQGDSAMYLCASSLKGAETQYFGPGTRLLVL.